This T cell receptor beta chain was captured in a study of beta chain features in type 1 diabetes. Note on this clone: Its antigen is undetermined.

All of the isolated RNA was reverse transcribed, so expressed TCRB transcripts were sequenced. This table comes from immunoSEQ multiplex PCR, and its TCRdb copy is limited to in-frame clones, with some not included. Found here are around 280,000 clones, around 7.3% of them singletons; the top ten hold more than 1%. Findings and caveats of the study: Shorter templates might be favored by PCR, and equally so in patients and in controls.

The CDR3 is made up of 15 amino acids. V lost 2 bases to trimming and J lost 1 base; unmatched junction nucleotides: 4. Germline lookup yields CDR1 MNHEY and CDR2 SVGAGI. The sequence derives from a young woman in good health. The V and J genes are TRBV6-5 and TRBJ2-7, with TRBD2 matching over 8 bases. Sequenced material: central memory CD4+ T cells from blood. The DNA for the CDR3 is TGTGCCAGCAGTTACCTTAGCGGGGCTTCCTACGAGCAGTACTTC. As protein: CASSYLSGASYEQYF.